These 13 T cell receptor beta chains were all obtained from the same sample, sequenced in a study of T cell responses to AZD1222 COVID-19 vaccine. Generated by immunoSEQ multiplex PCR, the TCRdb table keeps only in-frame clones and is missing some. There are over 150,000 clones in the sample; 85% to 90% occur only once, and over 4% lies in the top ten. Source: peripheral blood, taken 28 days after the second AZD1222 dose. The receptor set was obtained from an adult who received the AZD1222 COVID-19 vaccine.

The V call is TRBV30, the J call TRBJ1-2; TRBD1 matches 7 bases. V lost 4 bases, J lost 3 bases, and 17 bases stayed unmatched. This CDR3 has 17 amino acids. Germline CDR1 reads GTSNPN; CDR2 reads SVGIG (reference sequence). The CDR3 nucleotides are TGTGCCTGGACAGAAAATATCAACAGGGGTATCGACTATGGCTACACCTTC. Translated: CAWTENINRGIDYGYTF.

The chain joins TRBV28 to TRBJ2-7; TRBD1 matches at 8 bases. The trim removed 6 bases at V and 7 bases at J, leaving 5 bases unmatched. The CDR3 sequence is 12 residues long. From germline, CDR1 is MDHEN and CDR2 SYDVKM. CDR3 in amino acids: CASRDRAWEQYF. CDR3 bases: TGTGCCAGCAGGGACAGGGCCTGGGAGCAGTACTTC. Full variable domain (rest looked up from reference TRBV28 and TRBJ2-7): DVKVTQSSRYLVKRTGEKVFLECVQDMDHENMFWYRQDPGLGLRLIYFSYDVKMKEKGDIPEGYSVSREKKERFSLILESASTNQTSMYLCASRDRAWEQYFGPGTRLTVT.

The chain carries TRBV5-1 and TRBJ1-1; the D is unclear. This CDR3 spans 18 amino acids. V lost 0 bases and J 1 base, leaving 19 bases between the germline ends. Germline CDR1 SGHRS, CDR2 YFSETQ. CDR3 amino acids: CASSLAGMSRHANTEAFF. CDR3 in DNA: TGCGCCAGCAGCTTGGCCGGGATGTCAAGACATGCGAACACTGAAGCTTTCTTT.

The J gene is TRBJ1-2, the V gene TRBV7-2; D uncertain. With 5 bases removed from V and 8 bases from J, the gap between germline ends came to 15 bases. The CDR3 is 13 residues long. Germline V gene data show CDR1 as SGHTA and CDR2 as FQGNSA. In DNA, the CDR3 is TGTGCCAGCAGCACACCGGGCTCGGGGGGCTACACCTTC. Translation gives CASSTPGSGGYTF.

Here the CDR3 reads CASSQVGAGTEAFF. In DNA form, the CDR3 reads TGTGCCAGCAGCCAAGTAGGGGCGGGCACTGAAGCTTTCTTT. This chain joins TRBV3-1 (or the pseudogene TRBV3-2) and TRBJ1-1; TRBD1 might be the D (5 bases). CDR3 length: 14 residues. The germline V and J ends were trimmed by 1 base and 4 bases, with 10 bases remaining between them. CDR1 and CDR2 (germline): LGHDT, YNNKEL (reference sequence).

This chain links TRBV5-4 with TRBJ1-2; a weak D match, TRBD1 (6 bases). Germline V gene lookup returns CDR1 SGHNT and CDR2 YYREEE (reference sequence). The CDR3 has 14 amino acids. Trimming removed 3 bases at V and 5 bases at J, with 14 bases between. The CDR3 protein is CASSSNTGKYGYTF. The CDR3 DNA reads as TGTGCCAGCAGCTCGAATACAGGGAAGTATGGCTACACCTTC.

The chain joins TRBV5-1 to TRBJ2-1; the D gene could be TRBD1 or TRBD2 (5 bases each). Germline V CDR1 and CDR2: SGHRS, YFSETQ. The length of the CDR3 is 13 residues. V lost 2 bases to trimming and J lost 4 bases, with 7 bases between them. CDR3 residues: CASSLGEYNEQFF. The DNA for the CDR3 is TGCGCCAGCAGCTTAGGGGAGTACAATGAGCAGTTCTTC.

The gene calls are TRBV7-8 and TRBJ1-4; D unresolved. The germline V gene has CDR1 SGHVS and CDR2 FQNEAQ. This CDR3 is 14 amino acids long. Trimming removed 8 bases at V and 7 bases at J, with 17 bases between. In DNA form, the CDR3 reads TGTGCCAGCCGAGAGGGCGGCGGAGGTGAAAAACTGTTTTTT. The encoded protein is CASREGGGGEKLFF.

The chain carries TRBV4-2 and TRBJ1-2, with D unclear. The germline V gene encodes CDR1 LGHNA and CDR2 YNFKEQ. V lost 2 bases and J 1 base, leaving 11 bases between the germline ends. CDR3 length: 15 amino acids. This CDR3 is CASSQQPGVNYGYTF. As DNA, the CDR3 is TGTGCCAGCAGCCAACAGCCCGGGGTTAACTATGGCTACACCTTC.

This CDR3 reads CASSLLGTGNTEAFF. The CDR3 DNA reads as TGTGCCAGTAGCCTCCTTGGGACAGGTAACACTGAAGCTTTCTTT. The V call is TRBV19, the J call TRBJ1-1, with TRBD1 matching 8 bases. The V segment lost 6 bases and the J segment 2 bases; nucleotides outside the gene matches: 8. The CDR3 is 15 residues long. Germline-derived CDR1 and CDR2 are LNHDA and SQIVND (reference sequence).

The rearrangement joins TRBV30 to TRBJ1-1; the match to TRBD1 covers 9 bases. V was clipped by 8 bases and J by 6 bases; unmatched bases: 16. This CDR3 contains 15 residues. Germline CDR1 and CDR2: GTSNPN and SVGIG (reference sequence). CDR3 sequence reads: CALGPPGTGRPEAFF. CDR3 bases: TGTGCCCTAGGCCCCCCCGGGACAGGGCGGCCTGAAGCTTTCTTT. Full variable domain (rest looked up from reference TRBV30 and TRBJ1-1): SQTIHQWPATLVQPVGSPLSLECTVEGTSNPNLYWYRQAAGRGLQLLFYSVGIGQISSEVPQNLSASRPQDRQFILSSKKLLLSDSGFYLCALGPPGTGRPEAFFGQGTRLTVV.

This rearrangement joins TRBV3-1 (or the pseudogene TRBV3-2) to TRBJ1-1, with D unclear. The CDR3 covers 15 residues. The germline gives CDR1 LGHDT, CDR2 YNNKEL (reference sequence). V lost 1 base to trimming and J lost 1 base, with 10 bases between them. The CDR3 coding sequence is TGTGCCAGCAGCCAAGGAAGAGCCCAGAACACTGAAGCTTTCTTT. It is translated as CASSQGRAQNTEAFF.

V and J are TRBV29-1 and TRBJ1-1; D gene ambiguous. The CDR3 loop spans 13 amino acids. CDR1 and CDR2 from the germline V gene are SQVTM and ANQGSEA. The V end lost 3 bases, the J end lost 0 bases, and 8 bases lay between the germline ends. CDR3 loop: CSVDRNMNTEAFF. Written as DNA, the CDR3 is TGCAGCGTTGACAGAAACATGAACACTGAAGCTTTCTTT.